This TCR beta chain derives from a study of blood T cell repertoires in COVID-19. On the study more broadly: Sites across the United States, Italy and Spain contributed samples from acute and convalescent COVID-19. Nucleic acid was either cDNA or gDNA, and it came from T cells, B-cell-depleted T cells, or PBMCs.

Repertoires were generated with immunoSEQ multiplex PCR, while TCRdb's copy carries only in-frame clones and drops some. In the table there are about 75,000 clones, 79% of which are singletons. Germline CDR1 and CDR2: LNHNV and YYDKDF (reference sequence). This CDR3 contains 13 residues. J lost 4 bases, V lost 3 bases, and 0 bases had no gene match. The TCR originated in a woman older than 75 with active or convalescent COVID-19. The rearrangement links TRBV15 to TRBJ2-1; 7 nucleotides line up with TRBD2. Sequenced sample: peripheral blood. The CDR3 region has the DNA TGTGCCACCAGCAGGGGGGGGTACAATGAGCAGTTCTTC. It encodes CATSRGGYNEQFF.